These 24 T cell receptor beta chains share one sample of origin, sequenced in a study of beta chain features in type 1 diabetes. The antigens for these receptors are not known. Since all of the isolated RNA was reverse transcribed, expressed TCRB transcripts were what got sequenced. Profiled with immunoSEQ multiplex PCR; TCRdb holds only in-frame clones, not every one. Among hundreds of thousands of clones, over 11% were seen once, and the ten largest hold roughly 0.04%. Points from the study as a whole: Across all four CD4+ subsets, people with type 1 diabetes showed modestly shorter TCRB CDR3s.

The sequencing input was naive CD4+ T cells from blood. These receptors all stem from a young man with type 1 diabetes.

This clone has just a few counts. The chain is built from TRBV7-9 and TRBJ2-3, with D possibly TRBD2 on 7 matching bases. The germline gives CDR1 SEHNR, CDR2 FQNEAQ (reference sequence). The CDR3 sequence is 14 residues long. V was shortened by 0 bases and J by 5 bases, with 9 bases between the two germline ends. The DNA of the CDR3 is TGTGCCAGCAGCTTAGCGGGGGGGCAAGATACGCAGTATTTT. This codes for CASSLAGGQDTQYF.

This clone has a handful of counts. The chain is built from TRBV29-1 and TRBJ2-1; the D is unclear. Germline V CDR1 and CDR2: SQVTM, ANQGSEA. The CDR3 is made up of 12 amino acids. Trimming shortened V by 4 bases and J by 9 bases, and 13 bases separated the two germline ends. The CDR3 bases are TGCAGCGTTGCCTACCCTATCGGTGAGCAGTTCTTC. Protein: CSVAYPIGEQFF.

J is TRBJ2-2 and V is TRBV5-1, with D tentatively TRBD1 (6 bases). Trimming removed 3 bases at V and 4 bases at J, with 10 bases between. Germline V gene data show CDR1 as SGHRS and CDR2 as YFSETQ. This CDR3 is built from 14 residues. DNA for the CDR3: TGCGCCAGCAGCTCGGGACATAGCACCGGGGAGCTGTTTTTT. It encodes CASSSGHSTGELFF.

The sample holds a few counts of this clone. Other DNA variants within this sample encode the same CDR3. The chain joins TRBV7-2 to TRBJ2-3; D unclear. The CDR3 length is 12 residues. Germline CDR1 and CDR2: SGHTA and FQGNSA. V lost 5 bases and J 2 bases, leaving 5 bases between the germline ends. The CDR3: CASSPFTDTQYF. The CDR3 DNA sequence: TGTGCCAGCAGCCCCTTCACAGATACGCAGTATTTT. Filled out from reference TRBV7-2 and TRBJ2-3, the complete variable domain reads GAGVSQSPSNKVTEKGKDVELRCDPISGHTALYWYRQSLGQGLEFLIYFQGNSAPDKSGLPSDRFSAERTGGSVSTLTIQRTQQEDSAVYLCASSPFTDTQYFGPGTRLTVL.

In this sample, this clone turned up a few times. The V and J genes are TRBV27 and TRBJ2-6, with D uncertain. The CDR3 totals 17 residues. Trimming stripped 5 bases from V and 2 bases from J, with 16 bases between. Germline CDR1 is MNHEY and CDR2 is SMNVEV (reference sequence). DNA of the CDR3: TGTGCCAGCAGTCAAAAGGACCCCCGGCCTGGGGCCAACGTCCTGACTTTC. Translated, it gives CASSQKDPRPGANVLTF.

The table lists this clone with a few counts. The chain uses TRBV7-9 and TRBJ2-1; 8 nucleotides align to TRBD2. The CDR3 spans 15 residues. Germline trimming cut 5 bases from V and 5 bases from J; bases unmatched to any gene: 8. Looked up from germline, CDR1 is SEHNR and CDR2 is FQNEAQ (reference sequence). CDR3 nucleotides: TGTGCCAGCAGCCGCGGGGGAGCGGGGGACAATGAGCAGTTCTTC. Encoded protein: CASSRGGAGDNEQFF.

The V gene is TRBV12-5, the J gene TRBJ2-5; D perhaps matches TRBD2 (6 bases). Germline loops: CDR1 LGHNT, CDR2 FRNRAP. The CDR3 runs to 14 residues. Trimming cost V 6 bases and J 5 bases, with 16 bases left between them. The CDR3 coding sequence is TGTGCTAGTGGCTTGTTCGGAGGGGAGGAGACCCAGTACTTC. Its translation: CASGLFGGEETQYF.

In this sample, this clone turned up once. The CDR3: CASIAGGRVDTDTQYF. The CDR3 nucleotides are TGTGCCAGCATAGCGGGGGGGCGGGTGGACACAGATACGCAGTATTTT. This chain connects TRBV28 to TRBJ2-3, with 11 bases aligning to TRBD2. The germline CDR1 and CDR2 sequences are MDHEN and SYDVKM. The CDR3 sequence is 16 residues long. V lost 7 bases and J lost 2; bases outside the gene matches: 8.

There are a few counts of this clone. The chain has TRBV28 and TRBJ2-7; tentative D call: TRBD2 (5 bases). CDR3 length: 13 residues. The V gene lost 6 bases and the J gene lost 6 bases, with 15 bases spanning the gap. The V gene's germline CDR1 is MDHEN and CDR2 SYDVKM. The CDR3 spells CASSLGLQAEQYF. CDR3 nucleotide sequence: TGTGCCAGCAGCCTCGGACTGCAGGCCGAGCAGTACTTC.

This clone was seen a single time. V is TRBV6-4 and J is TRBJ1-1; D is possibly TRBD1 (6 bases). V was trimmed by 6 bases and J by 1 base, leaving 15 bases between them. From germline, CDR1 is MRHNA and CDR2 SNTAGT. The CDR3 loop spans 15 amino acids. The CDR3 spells CASRREGTRNTEAFF. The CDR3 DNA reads TGTGCCAGCAGGCGTGAAGGGACAAGGAACACTGAAGCTTTCTTT.

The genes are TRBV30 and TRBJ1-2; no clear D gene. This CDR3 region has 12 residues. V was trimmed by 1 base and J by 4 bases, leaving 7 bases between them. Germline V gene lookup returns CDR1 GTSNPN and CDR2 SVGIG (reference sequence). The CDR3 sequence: CAWSEQVYGYTF. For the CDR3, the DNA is TGTGCCTGGAGTGAGCAGGTCTATGGCTACACCTTC.

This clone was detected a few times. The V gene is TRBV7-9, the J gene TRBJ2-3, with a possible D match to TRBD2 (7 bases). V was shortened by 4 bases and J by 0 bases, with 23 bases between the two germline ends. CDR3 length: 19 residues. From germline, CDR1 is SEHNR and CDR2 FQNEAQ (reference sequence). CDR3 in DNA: TGTGCCAGCAGCTCCAAGTCGGCCGGGGGGCGGCCCAGCACAGATACGCAGTATTTT. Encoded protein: CASSSKSAGGRPSTDTQYF.

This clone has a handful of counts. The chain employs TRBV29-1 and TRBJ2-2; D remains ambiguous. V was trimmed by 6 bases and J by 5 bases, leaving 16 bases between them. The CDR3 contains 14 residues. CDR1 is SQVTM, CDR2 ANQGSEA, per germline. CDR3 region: CSVSWSQTTGELFF. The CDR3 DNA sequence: TGCAGCGTAAGCTGGAGTCAAACTACCGGGGAGCTGTTTTTT.

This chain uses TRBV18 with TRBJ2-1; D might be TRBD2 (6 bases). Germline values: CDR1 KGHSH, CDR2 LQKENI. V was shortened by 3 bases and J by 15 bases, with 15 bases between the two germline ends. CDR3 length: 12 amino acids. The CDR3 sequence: CASSPGGLSGFF. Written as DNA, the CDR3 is TGTGCCAGCTCACCCGGAGGACTATCAGGGTTCTTC.

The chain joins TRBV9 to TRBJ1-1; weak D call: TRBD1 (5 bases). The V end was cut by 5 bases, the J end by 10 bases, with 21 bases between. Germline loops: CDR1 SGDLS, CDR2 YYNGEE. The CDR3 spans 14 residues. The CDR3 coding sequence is TGTGCCAGCAGTCCACCCGACGGGGCCCTGGGAGCTTTCTTT. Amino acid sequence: CASSPPDGALGAFF.

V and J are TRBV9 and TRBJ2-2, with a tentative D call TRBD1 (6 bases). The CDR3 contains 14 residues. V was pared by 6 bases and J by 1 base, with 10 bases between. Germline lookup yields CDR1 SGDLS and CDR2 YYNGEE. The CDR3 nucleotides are TGTGCCAGCACCTCGGGACAGAACACCGGGGAGCTGTTTTTT. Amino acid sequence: CASTSGQNTGELFF.

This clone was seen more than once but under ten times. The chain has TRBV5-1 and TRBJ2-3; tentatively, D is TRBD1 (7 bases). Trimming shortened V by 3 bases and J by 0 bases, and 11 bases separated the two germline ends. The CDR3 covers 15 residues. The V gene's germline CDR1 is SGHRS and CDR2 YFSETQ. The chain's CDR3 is CASSSRGDSTDTQYF. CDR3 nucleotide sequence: TGCGCCAGCAGCTCCAGGGGGGACAGCACAGATACGCAGTATTTT.

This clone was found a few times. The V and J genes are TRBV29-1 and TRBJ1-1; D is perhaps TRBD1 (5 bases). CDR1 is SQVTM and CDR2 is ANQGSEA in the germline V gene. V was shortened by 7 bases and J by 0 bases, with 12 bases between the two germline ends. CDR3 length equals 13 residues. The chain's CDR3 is CSGNEGLNTEAFF. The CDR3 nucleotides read TGCAGCGGAAACGAGGGGCTGAACACTGAAGCTTTCTTT.

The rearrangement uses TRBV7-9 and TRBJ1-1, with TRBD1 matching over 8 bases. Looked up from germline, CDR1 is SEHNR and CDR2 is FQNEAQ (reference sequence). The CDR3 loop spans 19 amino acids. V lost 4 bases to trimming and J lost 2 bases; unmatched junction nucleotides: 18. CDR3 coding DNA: TGTGCCAGCAGCTCCCGTAACTACAGGGGGTTTCCCCCCAACACTGAAGCTTTCTTT. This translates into CASSSRNYRGFPPNTEAFF. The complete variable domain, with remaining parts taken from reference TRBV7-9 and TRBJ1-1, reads DTGVSQNPRHKITKRGQNVTFRCDPISEHNRLYWYRQTLGQGPEFLTYFQNEAQLEKSRLLSDRFSAERPKGSFSTLEIQRTEQGDSAMYLCASSSRNYRGFPPNTEAFFGQGTRLTVV.

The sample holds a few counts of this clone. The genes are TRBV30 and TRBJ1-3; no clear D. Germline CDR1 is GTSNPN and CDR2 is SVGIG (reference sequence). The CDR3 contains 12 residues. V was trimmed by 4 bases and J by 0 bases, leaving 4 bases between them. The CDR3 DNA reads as TGTGCCTGGATACGCTCTGGAAACACCATATATTTT. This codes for CAWIRSGNTIYF.

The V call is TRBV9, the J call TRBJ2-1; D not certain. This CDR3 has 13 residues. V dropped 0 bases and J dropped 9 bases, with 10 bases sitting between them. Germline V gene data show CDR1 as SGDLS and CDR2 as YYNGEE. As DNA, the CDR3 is TGTGCCAGCAGCGTAGAAGGCGCTGGTGAGCAGTTCTTC. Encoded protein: CASSVEGAGEQFF.

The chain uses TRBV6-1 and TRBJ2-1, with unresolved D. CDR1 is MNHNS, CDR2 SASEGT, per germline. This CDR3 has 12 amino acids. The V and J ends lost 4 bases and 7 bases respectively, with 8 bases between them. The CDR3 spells CASSVTANEQFF. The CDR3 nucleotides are TGTGCCAGCAGTGTCACAGCAAATGAGCAGTTCTTC.

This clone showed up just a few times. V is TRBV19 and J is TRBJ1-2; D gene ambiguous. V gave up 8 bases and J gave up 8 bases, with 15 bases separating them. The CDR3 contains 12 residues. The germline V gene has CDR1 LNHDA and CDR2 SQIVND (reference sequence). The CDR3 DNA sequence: TGTGCCAGTCGAGAGAGGGTACGAGGCTACACCTTC. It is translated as CASRERVRGYTF. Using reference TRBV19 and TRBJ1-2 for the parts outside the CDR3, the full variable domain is DGGITQSPKYLFRKEGQNVTLSCEQNLNHDAMYWYRQDPGQGLRLIYYSQIVNDFQKGDIAEGYSVSREKKESFPLTVTSAQKNPTAFYLCASRERVRGYTFGSGTRLTVV.

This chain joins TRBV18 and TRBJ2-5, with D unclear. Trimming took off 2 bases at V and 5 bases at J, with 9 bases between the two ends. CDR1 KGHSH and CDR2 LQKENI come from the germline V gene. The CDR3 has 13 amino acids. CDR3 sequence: CASSPSRRETQYF. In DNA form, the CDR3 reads TGTGCCAGCTCACCATCCAGAAGGGAGACCCAGTACTTC.